This T cell receptor beta chain appears in the sequencing data of a study of spatial heterogeneity in lung cancer. Study-level information: Raw-read counts averaged over ten per unique TCR and UMI combination. Study results and limitations: Expanded tumor TCRs that were ubiquitous appeared in blood more at resection than follow-up.

On each TCR cDNA molecule, a unique molecular identifier was present. Via MiXCR, TCRdb re-called the 5' RACE reads, giving one row per CDR3 protein. Of 10,000 or so distinct CDR3 sequences in the sample, roughly 5% are singletons; the top ten hold roughly 27%. From germline, CDR1 is SGHTA and CDR2 FQGNSA. V lost 1 base to trimming and J lost 1 base, with 11 bases between them. The CDR3 loop spans 17 amino acids. In its sample, this clonotype is medium-sized. What it binds is unknown. Regarding time point: sample taken at primary tumor resection. The sequenced material consisted of unsorted whole RNA from tumor, nontumor lung or frozen PBMC. The donors were more than 70 patients with non-small cell lung cancer that was early-stage and untreated.

The receptor's source is a male donor with early-stage non-small cell lung cancer. The specimen was PBMCs, collected at surgery. The rearrangement joins TRBV7-2 to TRBJ2-6; maybe TRBD1 (6 bases). Written as DNA, the CDR3 is TGTGCCAGCAGCTTAGGGAGACAGGTTTCTGGGGCCAACGTCCTGACTTTC. It codes for CASSLGRQVSGANVLTF.